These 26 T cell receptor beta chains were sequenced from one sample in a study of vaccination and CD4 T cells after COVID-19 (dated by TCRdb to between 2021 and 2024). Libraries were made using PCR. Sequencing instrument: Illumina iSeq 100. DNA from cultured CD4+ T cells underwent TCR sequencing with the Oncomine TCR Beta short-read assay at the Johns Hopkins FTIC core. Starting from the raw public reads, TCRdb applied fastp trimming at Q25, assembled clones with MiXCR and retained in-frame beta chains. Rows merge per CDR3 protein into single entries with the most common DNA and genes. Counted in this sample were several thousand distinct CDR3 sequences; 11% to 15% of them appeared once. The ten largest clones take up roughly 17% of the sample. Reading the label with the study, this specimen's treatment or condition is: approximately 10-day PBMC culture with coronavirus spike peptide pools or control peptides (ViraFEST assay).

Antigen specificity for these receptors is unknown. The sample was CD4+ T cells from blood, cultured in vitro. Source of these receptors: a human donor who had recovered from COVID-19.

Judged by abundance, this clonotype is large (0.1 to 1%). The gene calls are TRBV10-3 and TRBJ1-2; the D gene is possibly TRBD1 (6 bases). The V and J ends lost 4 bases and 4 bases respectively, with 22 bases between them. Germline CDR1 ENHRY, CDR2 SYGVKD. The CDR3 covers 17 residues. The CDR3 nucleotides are TGTGCCATCAGTGGGAGGACAGTGACTTCCCAGGCCTATGGCTACACCTTC. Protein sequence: CAISGRTVTSQAYGYTF.

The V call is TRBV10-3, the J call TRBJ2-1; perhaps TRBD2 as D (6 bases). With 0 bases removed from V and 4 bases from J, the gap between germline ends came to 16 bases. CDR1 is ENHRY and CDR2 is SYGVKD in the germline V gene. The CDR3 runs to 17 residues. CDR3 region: CAISESTGRGDYNEQFF. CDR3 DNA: TGTGCCATCAGTGAGTCGACTGGGCGCGGGGATTACAATGAGCAGTTCTTC.

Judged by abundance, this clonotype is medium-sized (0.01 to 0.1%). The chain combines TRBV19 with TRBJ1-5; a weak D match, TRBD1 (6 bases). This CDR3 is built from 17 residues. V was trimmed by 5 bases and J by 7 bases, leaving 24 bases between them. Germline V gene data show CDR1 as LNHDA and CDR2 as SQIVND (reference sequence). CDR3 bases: TGTGCCAGTAGTCCCCCCCGGGACAAAGCGTGGATGCAGCCCCAGCATTTT. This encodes CASSPPRDKAWMQPQHF.

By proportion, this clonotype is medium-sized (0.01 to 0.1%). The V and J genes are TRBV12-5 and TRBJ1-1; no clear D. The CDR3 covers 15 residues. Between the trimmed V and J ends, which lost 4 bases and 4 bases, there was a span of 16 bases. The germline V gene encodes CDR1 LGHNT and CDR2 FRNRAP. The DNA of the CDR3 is TGTGCTAGTGGTTCTGGTCGGGGAACGGGCACTGAAGCTTTCTTT. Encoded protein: CASGSGRGTGTEAFF.

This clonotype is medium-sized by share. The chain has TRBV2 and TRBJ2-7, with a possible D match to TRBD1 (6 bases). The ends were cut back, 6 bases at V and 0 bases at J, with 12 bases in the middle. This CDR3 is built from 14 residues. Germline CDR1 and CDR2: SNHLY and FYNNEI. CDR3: CASRHRDNSYEQYF. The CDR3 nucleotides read TGTGCCAGCAGACACCGGGACAACTCCTACGAGCAGTACTTC. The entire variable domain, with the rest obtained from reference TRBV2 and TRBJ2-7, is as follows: EPEVTQTPSHQVTQMGQEVILRCVPISNHLYFYWYRQILGQKVEFLVSFYNNEISEKSEIFDDQFSVERPDGSNFTLKIRSTKLEDSAMYFCASRHRDNSYEQYFGPGTRLTVT.

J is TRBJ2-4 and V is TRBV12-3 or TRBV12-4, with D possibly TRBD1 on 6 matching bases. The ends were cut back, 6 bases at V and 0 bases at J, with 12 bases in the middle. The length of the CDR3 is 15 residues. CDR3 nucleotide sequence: TGTGCCAGCAGGCACAGGGATCTAGCCAAAAACATTCAGTACTTC. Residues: CASRHRDLAKNIQYF.

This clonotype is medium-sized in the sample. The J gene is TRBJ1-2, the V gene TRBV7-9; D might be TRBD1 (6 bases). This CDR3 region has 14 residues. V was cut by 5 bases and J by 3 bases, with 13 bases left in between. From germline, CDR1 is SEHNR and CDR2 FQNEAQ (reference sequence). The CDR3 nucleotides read TGTGCCAGCAGCCAGGGGTATCGGGACTATGGCTACACCTTC. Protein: CASSQGYRDYGYTF.

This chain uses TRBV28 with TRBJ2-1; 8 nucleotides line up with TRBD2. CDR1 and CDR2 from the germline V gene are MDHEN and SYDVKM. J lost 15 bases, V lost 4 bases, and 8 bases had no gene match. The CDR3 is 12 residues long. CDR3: CASSSPGLGVFF. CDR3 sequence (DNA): TGTGCCAGCAGTTCCCCGGGACTAGGAGTGTTCTTC.

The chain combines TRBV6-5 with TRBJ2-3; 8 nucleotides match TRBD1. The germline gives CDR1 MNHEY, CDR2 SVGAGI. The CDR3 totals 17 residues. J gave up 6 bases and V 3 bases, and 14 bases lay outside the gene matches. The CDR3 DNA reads TGTGCCAGCAGTTATAGACCGCAGGGGGCGCTACGCGATACGCAGTATTTT. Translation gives CASSYRPQGALRDTQYF.

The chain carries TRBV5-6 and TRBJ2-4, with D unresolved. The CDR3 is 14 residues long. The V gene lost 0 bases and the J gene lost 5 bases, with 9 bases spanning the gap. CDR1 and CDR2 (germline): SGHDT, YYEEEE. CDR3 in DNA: TGTGCCAGCAGCTTGGATTACAGAGAAAACATTCAGTACTTC. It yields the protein CASSLDYRENIQYF.

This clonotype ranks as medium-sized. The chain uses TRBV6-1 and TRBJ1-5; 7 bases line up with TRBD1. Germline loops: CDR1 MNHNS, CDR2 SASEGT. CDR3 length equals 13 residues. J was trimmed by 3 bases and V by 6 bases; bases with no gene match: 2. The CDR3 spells CASRQGLNQPQHF. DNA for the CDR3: TGTGCCAGCAGACAGGGGCTCAATCAGCCCCAGCATTTT.

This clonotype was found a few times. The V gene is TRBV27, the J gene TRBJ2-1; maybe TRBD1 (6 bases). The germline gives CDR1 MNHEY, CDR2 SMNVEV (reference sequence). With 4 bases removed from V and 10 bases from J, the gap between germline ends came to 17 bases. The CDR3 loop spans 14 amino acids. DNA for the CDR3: TGTGCCAGCAGTTACTCTAAGGGGCAGGGGGAGCAGTTCTTC. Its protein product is CASSYSKGQGEQFF.

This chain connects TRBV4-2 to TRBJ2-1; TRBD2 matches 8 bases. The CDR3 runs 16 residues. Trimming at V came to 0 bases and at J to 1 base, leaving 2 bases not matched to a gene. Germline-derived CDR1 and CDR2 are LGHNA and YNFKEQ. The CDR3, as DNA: TGTGCCAGCAGCCAAGATCAGCGGGGGTCCTACAATGAGCAGTTCTTC. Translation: CASSQDQRGSYNEQFF.

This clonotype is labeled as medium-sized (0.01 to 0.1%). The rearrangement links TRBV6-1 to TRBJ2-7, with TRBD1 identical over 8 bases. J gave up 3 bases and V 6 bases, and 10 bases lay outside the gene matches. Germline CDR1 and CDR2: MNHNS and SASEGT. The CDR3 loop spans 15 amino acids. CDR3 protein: CASSVGQGAYYEQYF. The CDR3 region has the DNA TGTGCCAGCAGCGTTGGGCAGGGGGCCTACTACGAGCAGTACTTC.

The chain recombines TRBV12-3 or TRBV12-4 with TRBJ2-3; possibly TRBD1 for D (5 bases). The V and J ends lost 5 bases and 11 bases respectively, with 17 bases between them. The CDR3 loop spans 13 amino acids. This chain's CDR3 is CASSTGPIGEQYF. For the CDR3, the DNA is TGTGCCAGCAGTACTGGACCCATAGGGGAGCAGTATTTT.

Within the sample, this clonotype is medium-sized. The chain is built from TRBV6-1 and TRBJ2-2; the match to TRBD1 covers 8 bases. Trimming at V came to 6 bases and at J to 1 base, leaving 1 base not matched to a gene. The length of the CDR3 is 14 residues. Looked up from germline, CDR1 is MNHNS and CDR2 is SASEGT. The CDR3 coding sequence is TGTGCCAGCAGACAGGGGGGGAACACCGGGGAGCTGTTTTTT. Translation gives CASRQGGNTGELFF.

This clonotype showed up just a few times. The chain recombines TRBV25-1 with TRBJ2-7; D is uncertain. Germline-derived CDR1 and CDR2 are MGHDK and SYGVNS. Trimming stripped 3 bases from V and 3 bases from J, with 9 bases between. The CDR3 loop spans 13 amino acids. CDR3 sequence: CASSDRAVYEQYF. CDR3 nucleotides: TGTGCCAGCAGTGACCGGGCCGTCTACGAGCAGTACTTC.

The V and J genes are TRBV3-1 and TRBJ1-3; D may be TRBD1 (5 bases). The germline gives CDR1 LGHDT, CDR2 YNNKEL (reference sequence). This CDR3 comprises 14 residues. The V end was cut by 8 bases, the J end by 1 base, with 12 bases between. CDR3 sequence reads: CASSDGGSGNTIYF. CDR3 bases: TGTGCCAGCTCCGACGGGGGATCTGGAAACACCATATATTTT. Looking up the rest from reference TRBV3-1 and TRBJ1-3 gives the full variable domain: DTAVSQTPKYLVTQMGNDKSIKCEQNLGHDTMYWYKQDSKKFLKIMFSYNNKELIINETVPNRFSPKSPDKAHLNLHINSLELGDSAVYFCASSDGGSGNTIYFGEGSWLTVV.

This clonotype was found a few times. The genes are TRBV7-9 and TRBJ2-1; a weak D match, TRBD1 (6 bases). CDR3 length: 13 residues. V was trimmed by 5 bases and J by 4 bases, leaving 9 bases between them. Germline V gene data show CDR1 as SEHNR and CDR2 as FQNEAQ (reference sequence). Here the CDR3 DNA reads TGTGCCAGCAGCCAGGGGTTTTACAATGAGCAGTTCTTC. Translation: CASSQGFYNEQFF.

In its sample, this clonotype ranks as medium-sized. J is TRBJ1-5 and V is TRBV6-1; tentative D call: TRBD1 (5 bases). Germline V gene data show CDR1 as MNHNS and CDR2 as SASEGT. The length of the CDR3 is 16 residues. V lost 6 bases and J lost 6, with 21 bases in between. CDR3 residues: CASSLGTGLGGQPQHF. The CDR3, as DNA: TGTGCCAGCAGCCTCGGTACAGGATTGGGGGGTCAGCCCCAGCATTTT.

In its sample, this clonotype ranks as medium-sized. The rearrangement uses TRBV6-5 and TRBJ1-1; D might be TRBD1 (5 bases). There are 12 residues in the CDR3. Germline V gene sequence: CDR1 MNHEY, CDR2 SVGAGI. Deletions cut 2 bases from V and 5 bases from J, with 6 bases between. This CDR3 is CASSYAGTEAFF. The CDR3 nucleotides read TGTGCCAGCAGTTACGCAGGGACTGAAGCTTTCTTT.

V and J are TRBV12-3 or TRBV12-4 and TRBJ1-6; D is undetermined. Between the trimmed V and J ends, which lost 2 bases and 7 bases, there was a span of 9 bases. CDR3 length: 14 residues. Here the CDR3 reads CASSLSGRNSPLHF. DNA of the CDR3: TGTGCCAGCAGTTTATCCGGTCGAAATTCACCCCTCCACTTT.

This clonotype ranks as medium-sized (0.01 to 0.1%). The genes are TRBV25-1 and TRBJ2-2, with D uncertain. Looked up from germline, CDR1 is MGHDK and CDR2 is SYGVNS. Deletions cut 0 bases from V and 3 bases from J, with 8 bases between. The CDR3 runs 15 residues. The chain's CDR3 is CASSEYGSYTGELFF. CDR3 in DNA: TGTGCCAGCAGTGAATACGGCAGCTACACCGGGGAGCTGTTTTTT.

CDR3 sequence reads: CASSPAGGGYEQYF. The CDR3 bases are TGTGCCAGCAGCCCAGCGGGGGGCGGCTACGAGCAGTACTTC. The chain is built from TRBV3-1 and TRBJ2-7; 9 nucleotides line up with TRBD2. Germline V gene data show CDR1 as LGHDT and CDR2 as YNNKEL (reference sequence). The junction had 4 bases not matched to a gene; V was cut back by 4 bases and J by 3 bases. This CDR3 region has 14 residues.

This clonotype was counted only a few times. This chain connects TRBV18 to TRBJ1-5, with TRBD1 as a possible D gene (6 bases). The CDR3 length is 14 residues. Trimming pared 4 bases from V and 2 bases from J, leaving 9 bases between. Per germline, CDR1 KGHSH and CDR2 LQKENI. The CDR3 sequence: CASSQTGGNQPQHF. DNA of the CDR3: TGTGCCAGCTCACAGACAGGCGGCAATCAGCCCCAGCATTTT. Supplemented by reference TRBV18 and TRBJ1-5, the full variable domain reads NAGVMQNPRHLVRRRGQEARLRCSPMKGHSHVYWYRQLPEEGLKFMVYLQKENIIDESGMPKERFSAEFPKEGPSILRIQQVVRGDSAAYFCASSQTGGNQPQHFGDGTRLSIL.

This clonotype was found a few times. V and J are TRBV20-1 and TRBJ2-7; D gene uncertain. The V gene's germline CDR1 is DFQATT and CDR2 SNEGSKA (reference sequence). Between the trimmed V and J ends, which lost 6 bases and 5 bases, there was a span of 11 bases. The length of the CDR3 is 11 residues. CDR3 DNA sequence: TGCAGTGCCACCCGCCCCAACGAGCAGTACTTC. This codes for CSATRPNEQYF.